A selection of T cell receptor beta chains follows, all from one sample in a study of shared clonotypes between healthy human individuals. Sequenced by immunoSEQ multiplex PCR; TCRdb stores in-frame clones only, minus some. Of millions of clones listed, about 92% are singletons. Sequencing input: naive CD8+ T cells from PBMCs. These receptors were collected from a young man in good health. Some clones in this sample may be carry-over from other donors' samples. CDR3s include the opening cysteine and the closing phenylalanine or tryptophan. D genes are given only for firm matches. Size is omitted from some rows. Given values are once, few, many or a class for expanded clones.

>once|.|TRBJ1-1|TRBV28
TGTGCCAGCAGTTTATCTGGCAACCTTGGACCTGAAGCTTTCTTT
CASSLSGNLGPEAFF
>.|.|TRBJ2-7|TRBV7-9
TGTGCCAGCAGCTCCGTCTCCGTGGCCTACGAGCAGTACTTC
CASSSVSVAYEQYF
>.|.|TRBJ2-3|TRBV27
TGTGCCAGCAGTGACCGGGCCAGCGGGGATACGCAGTATTTT
CASSDRASGDTQYF
>once|TRBD2|TRBJ2-7|TRBV5-5
TGTGCCAGCAGCTTGGGACTAGCGGGAGGGGCCCAGTACTTC
CASSLGLAGGAQYF
>.|.|TRBJ1-2|TRBV15
TGTGCCACCAGCAGAGACAGGGCGATCTATGGCTACACCTTC
CATSRDRAIYGYTF
>.|.|TRBJ2-7|TRBV7-9
TGTGCCAGCAGCAGCTGGAGTAGTAGCTCCTACGAGCAGTACTTC
CASSSWSSSSYEQYF
>.|TRBD1|TRBJ1-5|TRBV27
TGTGCCAGCAGCCGGGGACAGGGGACTCAGCCCCAGCATTTT
CASSRGQGTQPQHF
>.|TRBD1|TRBJ2-3|TRBV27
TGTGCCAGCAGTATCTTACAGGGGAGTTCAGATACGCAGTATTTT
CASSILQGSSDTQYF
>.|TRBD2|TRBJ2-1|TRBV13
TGTGCCAGCAGCTCATATAGCGGGAAGGGCAACAATGAGCAGTTCTTC
CASSSYSGKGNNEQFF
>.|.|TRBJ1-2|TRBV11-2
TGTGCCAGCAGCTCCACGGGAAAGGCTGACTATGGCTACACCTTC
CASSSTGKADYGYTF
>few|.|TRBJ2-2|TRBV6-4
TGTGCCAGCAGTCGGTTTCGGAACACCGGGGAGCTGTTTTTT
CASSRFRNTGELFF
>.|TRBD1|TRBJ2-7|TRBV27
TGTGCCAGCAGTTTACTGGGGGACAGAAACTACGAGCAGTACTTC
CASSLLGDRNYEQYF
>once|.|TRBJ2-7|TRBV19
TGTGCCAGTAGTATCTCAGGGGTGAGCGAGCAGTACTTC
CASSISGVSEQYF
>.|TRBD1|TRBJ1-1|TRBV9
TGTGCCAGCAGCGTAGCTGGGACAGGGTTAACTGAAGCTTTCTTT
CASSVAGTGLTEAFF
>.|.|TRBJ2-4|TRBV28
TGTGCCAGCAGCCCTTCAGGCGGGGAAGCCAAAAACATTCAGTACTTC
CASSPSGGEAKNIQYF
>.|.|TRBJ1-2|TRBV6-1
TGTGCCAGCACAGAAGACAGCTCTCCCCTCTATGGCTACACCTTC
CASTEDSSPLYGYTF
>.|.|TRBJ1-1|TRBV11-2
TGTGCCAGCAGCTTAGCAGGGAGGCACACTGAAGCTTTCTTT
CASSLAGRHTEAFF
>.|.|TRBJ1-5|TRBV13
TGTGCCAGCAGCCTTAACGGGCCAAATCAGCCCCAGCATTTT
CASSLNGPNQPQHF
>.|TRBD1|TRBJ2-2|TRBV10-3
TGTGCCATCAGTGAGACCCGGACAGGGGGCACCGGGGAGCTGTTTTTT
CAISETRTGGTGELFF
>once|.|TRBJ2-5|TRBV15
TGTGCCTCCAGCAGAGATTTAGGAGGGGAGACCCAGTACTTC
CASSRDLGGETQYF
>.|.|TRBJ1-1|TRBV9
TGTGCCAGCAGCTCAAGGACGGGGAACACTGAAGCTTTCTTT
CASSSRTGNTEAFF
>.|.|TRBJ2-3|TRBV28
TGTGCCAGCAGGAGTGATTGGGGGACAGATACGCAGTATTTT
CASRSDWGTDTQYF
>.|.|TRBJ2-7|TRBV5-6
TGTGCCAGCAGCTTCTCCCCAGGGAGTAGCGAGCAGTACTTC
CASSFSPGSSEQYF
>.|TRBD2|TRBJ2-5|TRBV10-2
TGCGCCAGCAGTGCTCGGCTAGCGGTTTCCTCAGAGACCCAGTACTTC
CASSARLAVSSETQYF
>.|.|TRBJ1-2|TRBV10-2
TGCGCCAGCAGTGAAGGCTCACCATGGTATGGCTACACCTTC
CASSEGSPWYGYTF
>.|.|TRBJ1-4|TRBV2
TGTGCCAGCAGCGATAGGTCCAATGAAAAACTGTTTTTT
CASSDRSNEKLFF
>.|TRBD2|TRBJ2-1|TRBV13
TGTGCCAGCAGGAGCCCCGGGACTAGCTTCTACAATGAGCAGTTCTTC
CASRSPGTSFYNEQFF
>.|.|TRBJ2-2|TRBV18
TGTGCCAGCTCACCACCCCTGGGGTTGGGAGCCGGGGAGCTGTTTTTT
CASSPPLGLGAGELFF
>.|TRBD1|TRBJ1-4|TRBV2
TGTGCCAGCAGTGATATCCGGGACAGGTGGGGTGAAAAACTGTTTTTT
CASSDIRDRWGEKLFF
>once|TRBD2|TRBJ2-7|TRBV27
TGTGCCAGCAGCCCCGAACCGGGACTAGTTTCATACGAGCAGTACTTC
CASSPEPGLVSYEQYF
>.|TRBD1|TRBJ1-1|TRBV5-1
TGCGCCAGCAGCCCCCGACAGGGGGTGAACACTGAAGCTTTCTTT
CASSPRQGVNTEAFF
>.|TRBD1|TRBJ1-2|TRBV4-3
TGCGCCAGCAGCCAAGATCGGACAGGGGGCTATGGCTACACCTTC
CASSQDRTGGYGYTF
>.|.|TRBJ2-7|TRBV6-1
TGTGCCAGCAGTGTAGGCAGGACTGGCCGGGTGTTC
CASSVGRTGRVF